A single sample is the source of the 14 T cell receptor beta chains below, sequenced in a study of blood T cell repertoires in COVID-19. Sequencing used immunoSEQ multiplex PCR; TCRdb keeps in-frame clones, though not all of them. Found here are roughly 350,000 clones, 92% of them singletons; the top ten hold approximately 17%. Material: PBMCs or T cells enriched from blood (not recorded which). The source of these receptors is a woman aged 25 to 39 who had recovered from COVID-19.

This clone was recorded only once. The chain recombines TRBV11-2 with TRBJ1-3, with a weak D call TRBD1 (6 bases). This CDR3 region has 14 residues. Germline V gene lookup returns CDR1 SGHAT and CDR2 FQNNGV. Trimming pared 4 bases from V and 0 bases from J, leaving 7 bases between. CDR3 sequence (DNA): TGTGCCAGCAGCTCCAGGGGCTCTGGAAACACCATATATTTT. Amino acid sequence: CASSSRGSGNTIYF.

V gene TRBV12-3 or TRBV12-4 combines with J gene TRBJ2-7, with 7 bases aligning to TRBD1. This CDR3 has 13 residues. Unmatched junction bases numbered 7, after V lost 5 bases and J lost 6 bases. DNA of the CDR3: TGTGCCAGCAGTCAACAGGGGCGTTCCGAGCAGTACTTC. Translating it yields CASSQQGRSEQYF.

This clone occurred many times. J is TRBJ2-1 and V is TRBV3-1 (or the pseudogene TRBV3-2), with 10 nucleotides matching TRBD2. Germline assignment: CDR1 LGHDT and CDR2 YNNKEL (reference sequence). The CDR3 is made up of 17 amino acids. The V segment lost 1 base and the J segment 0 bases; nucleotides outside the gene matches: 3. The CDR3 protein is CASSQGGLAASYNEQFF. The CDR3 DNA reads TGTGCCAGCAGCCAAGGAGGACTAGCGGCCTCCTACAATGAGCAGTTCTTC.

The chain recombines TRBV2 with TRBJ2-2; D unresolved. The V end lost 4 bases, the J end lost 0 bases, and 9 bases lay between the germline ends. Germline CDR1 SNHLY, CDR2 FYNNEI. CDR3 size: 15 residues. The CDR3 nucleotides read TGTGCCAGCAGTGGTAGAACCGCGAACACCGGGGAGCTGTTTTTT. Its protein product is CASSGRTANTGELFF. Variable domain in full (rest from reference TRBV2 and TRBJ2-2): EPEVTQTPSHQVTQMGQEVILRCVPISNHLYFYWYRQILGQKVEFLVSFYNNEISEKSEIFDDQFSVERPDGSNFTLKIRSTKLEDSAMYFCASSGRTANTGELFFGEGSRLTVL.

This clone was seen just once. This rearrangement joins TRBV5-1 to TRBJ2-5; 8 bases match TRBD1. Germline CDR1 and CDR2: SGHRS and YFSETQ. The CDR3 length is 15 residues. V lost 3 bases and J lost 3; bases outside the gene matches: 7. CDR3 protein: CASSWQGAREETQYF. The CDR3 DNA sequence: TGCGCCAGCAGCTGGCAGGGGGCTAGGGAAGAGACCCAGTACTTC.

V gene TRBV13 combines with J gene TRBJ1-6, with D unclear. CDR1 is PRHDT and CDR2 is FYEKMQ in the germline V gene (reference sequence). V dropped 6 bases and J dropped 8 bases, with 8 bases sitting between them. The CDR3 is made up of 12 amino acids. The CDR3: CASSTFDSPLHF. The CDR3 nucleotides read TGTGCCAGCAGTACATTCGATTCACCCCTCCACTTT.

The chain couples TRBV11-3 to TRBJ2-7; possible D gene TRBD1, 6 bases. The CDR3 covers 13 residues. Trimming took 0 bases from V and 7 from J, leaving 10 bases between them. Germline lookup yields CDR1 SGHNT and CDR2 YENEEA. CDR3 DNA: TGTGCCAGCAGCTTAGACCAGGGGACAGAGCAGTACTTC. It specifies CASSLDQGTEQYF.

The V gene is TRBV9, the J gene TRBJ2-7, with 8 bases fitting TRBD2. V was clipped by 3 bases and J by 5 bases; unmatched bases: 1. The CDR3 is 12 residues long. CDR1 SGDLS and CDR2 YYNGEE come from the germline V gene. CDR3 sequence (DNA): TGTGCCAGCAGCGGACTAGCGAACGAGCAGTACTTC. This sequence encodes CASSGLANEQYF.

The chain employs TRBV19 and TRBJ2-3; possibly TRBD2 for D (7 bases). Trimming pared 4 bases from V and 7 bases from J, leaving 15 bases between. In germline, CDR1 is LNHDA, CDR2 SQIVND (reference sequence). The CDR3 has 14 residues. CDR3 protein: CASSTAGAWNTQYF. In nucleotides, the CDR3 is TGTGCCAGTAGTACGGCGGGGGCCTGGAATACGCAGTATTTT. Using reference TRBV19 and TRBJ2-3 for the parts outside the CDR3, the full variable domain is DGGITQSPKYLFRKEGQNVTLSCEQNLNHDAMYWYRQDPGQGLRLIYYSQIVNDFQKGDIAEGYSVSREKKESFPLTVTSAQKNPTAFYLCASSTAGAWNTQYFGPGTRLTVL.

The J gene is TRBJ2-5, the V gene TRBV11-2; 8 bases map to TRBD2. Germline V gene lookup returns CDR1 SGHAT and CDR2 FQNNGV. This CDR3 has 15 amino acids. The V gene end was trimmed by 3 bases and the J gene end by 3 bases; junction bases not matched to a gene: 6. This CDR3 reads CASSFWSGGEETQYF. The CDR3 DNA follows: TGTGCCAGCAGCTTCTGGAGCGGGGGTGAAGAGACCCAGTACTTC. The entire variable domain, with the rest obtained from reference TRBV11-2 and TRBJ2-5, is as follows: EAGVAQSPRYKIIEKRQSVAFWCNPISGHATLYWYQQILGQGPKLLIQFQNNGVVDDSQLPKDRFSAERLKGVDSTLKIQPAKLEDSAVYLCASSFWSGGEETQYFGPGTRLLVL.

V is TRBV5-6 and J is TRBJ2-7, with 9 bases lining up with TRBD1. Germline V lookup: CDR1 SGHDT, CDR2 YYEEEE. The CDR3 extends over 17 amino acids. With V trimmed by 4 bases and J by 5 bases, 16 bases remained unmatched. The CDR3 coding sequence is TGTGCCAGCAGCCCCCCTTTGGAGAAACAGGGGGCTAACGAGCAGTACTTC. Translation gives CASSPPLEKQGANEQYF.

The J gene is TRBJ2-7, the V gene TRBV24-1; 7 nucleotides line up with TRBD1. Trimming at V came to 9 bases and at J to 6 bases, leaving 19 bases not matched to a gene. CDR1 KGHDR and CDR2 SFDVKD come from the germline V gene. This CDR3 spans 16 amino acids. In nucleotides, the CDR3 is TGTGCCACCGCCGCAAGAGCCGGGCAGGGGGTAATCGAGCAGTACTTC. Protein: CATAARAGQGVIEQYF.

V usage is TRBV6-2 or TRBV6-3 and J usage is TRBJ1-2; 7 nucleotides line up with TRBD1. This CDR3 has 16 residues. V was pared by 5 bases and J by 2 bases, with 11 bases of the junction left unmatched. Germline V lookup: CDR1 MNHEY, CDR2 SVGEGT. CDR3 loop: CASSTTRTGVNYGYTF. CDR3 nucleotides: TGTGCCAGCAGTACGACCCGCACAGGGGTAAACTATGGCTACACCTTC.

The V gene is TRBV7-8, the J gene TRBJ2-5; D remains unclear. Trimming cost V 5 bases and J 2 bases, with 3 bases left between them. Per the germline V gene, CDR1 is SGHVS and CDR2 is FQNEAQ. CDR3 length: 11 amino acids. The CDR3 nucleotides read TGTGCCAGCAGCCCTCAAGAGACCCAGTACTTC. It is translated as CASSPQETQYF. Supplemented by reference TRBV7-8 and TRBJ2-5, the full variable domain reads GAGVSQSPRYKVAKRGQDVALRCDPISGHVSLFWYQQALGQGPEFLTYFQNEAQLDKSGLPSDRFFAERPEGSVSTLKIQRTQQEDSAVYLCASSPQETQYFGPGTRLLVL.